This is a list of T cell receptor beta chains from one sample in a study of T-cell reconstitution after alpha-beta-depleted transplantation in children. Via MiXCR, TCRdb re-called the PCR reads, giving one row per CDR3 protein. The repertoire includes some 110,000 distinct CDR3 sequences, 10% of them detected once, and approximately 36% sits in the top ten. Here the sequenced sample was PBMCs, taken before TCRalphabeta/CD19-depleted stem cell transplant. These receptors came from a boy aged 2 to 10 with acute lymphoblastic leukemia, due to receive a stem cell transplant. The conserved cysteine and the conserved F or W are not part of the CDR3 here. Some rows have no size entry. The others give once, few or many, or a class for an expanded clone.

V gene: TRBV20-1
J gene: TRBJ2-5
CDR3 length: 11
clone size: few
CDR3 protein: SASRGEFETQY

V gene: TRBV5-5
J gene: TRBJ1-1
CDR3 length: 12
clone size: many
CDR3 protein: ASSLTGGGTEAF

V gene: TRBV5-5
J gene: TRBJ2-3
CDR3 length: 14
clone size: many
CDR3 protein: ASSPGTGAGTDTQY

V gene: TRBV5-1
J gene: TRBJ2-3
CDR3 length: 15
clone size: few
CDR3 protein: ASSFGGSESSTDTQY

V gene: TRBV12-3/TRBV12-4
J gene: TRBJ2-5
CDR3 length: 12
clone size: many
CDR3 protein: ASSLGTARETQY

V gene: TRBV5-1
J gene: TRBJ2-3
CDR3 length: 17
clone size: many
CDR3 protein: ASLRGTSGRSALVDTQY

V gene: TRBV12-3/TRBV12-4
J gene: TRBJ1-5
CDR3 length: 13
clone size: few
CDR3 protein: ASSSPEGGNQPQH

V gene: TRBV12-3/TRBV12-4
J gene: TRBJ2-5
CDR3 length: 10
clone size: -
CDR3 protein: ASTVGKETQY

V gene: TRBV7-2
J gene: TRBJ2-3
CDR3 length: 15
clone size: few
CDR3 protein: ASSYAPTRGGTDTQY

V gene: TRBV9
J gene: TRBJ2-6
CDR3 length: 11
clone size: few
CDR3 protein: ASGDSGANVLT

V gene: TRBV20-1
J gene: TRBJ2-3
CDR3 length: 14
clone size: many
CDR3 protein: SARGTTRGFTDTQY

V gene: TRBV6-5
J gene: TRBJ2-1
CDR3 length: 14
clone size: many
CDR3 protein: ASSYGGRMGANEQF

V gene: TRBV5-5
J gene: TRBJ2-7
CDR3 length: 12
clone size: many
CDR3 protein: ASSFFDGPYEQY

V gene: TRBV7-2
J gene: TRBJ2-5
CDR3 length: 14
clone size: -
CDR3 protein: ASSPGLAGHRETQY

V gene: TRBV7-2
J gene: TRBJ1-2
CDR3 length: 12
clone size: -
CDR3 protein: ASINLGVDGGYT

V gene: TRBV28
J gene: TRBJ1-1
CDR3 length: 12
clone size: few
CDR3 protein: ASSLGGYHTEAF

V gene: TRBV12-3/TRBV12-4
J gene: TRBJ1-2
CDR3 length: 10
clone size: few
CDR3 protein: ASSLTDYGYT

V gene: TRBV4-2
J gene: TRBJ2-1
CDR3 length: 12
clone size: many
CDR3 protein: ASSQGGSYNEQF

V gene: TRBV12-3/TRBV12-4
J gene: TRBJ2-1
CDR3 length: 12
clone size: few
CDR3 protein: ASSLARPDNEQF

V gene: TRBV12-3/TRBV12-4
J gene: TRBJ1-1
CDR3 length: 12
clone size: many
CDR3 protein: ASSYTPGELKAF

V gene: TRBV5-1
J gene: TRBJ1-6
CDR3 length: 13
clone size: few
CDR3 protein: ASSFRGSYNSPLH

V gene: TRBV27
J gene: TRBJ2-1
CDR3 length: 15
clone size: few
CDR3 protein: ASIPRLAPKWSSEQF

V gene: TRBV20-1
J gene: TRBJ2-3
CDR3 length: 11
clone size: few
CDR3 protein: SAWTSGSNTQY

V gene: TRBV5-1
J gene: TRBJ2-2
CDR3 length: 12
clone size: -
CDR3 protein: ASSLGMNTGELF

V gene: TRBV28
J gene: TRBJ2-1
CDR3 length: 12
clone size: -
CDR3 protein: ASSFLTGGDEQF

V gene: TRBV5-4
J gene: TRBJ1-1
CDR3 length: 12
clone size: few
CDR3 protein: ASSPDPLDTEAF

V gene: TRBV15
J gene: TRBJ1-5
CDR3 length: 12
clone size: -
CDR3 protein: ATSRDLGNQPQH

V gene: TRBV5-1
J gene: TRBJ2-1
CDR3 length: 14
clone size: many
CDR3 protein: ASSSLAGASYNEQF

V gene: TRBV20-1
J gene: TRBJ2-5
CDR3 length: 14
clone size: few
CDR3 protein: SARLAGRSTQETQY

V gene: TRBV6-6
J gene: TRBJ2-1
CDR3 length: 11
clone size: -
CDR3 protein: ASSRSSYNEQF

V gene: TRBV12-3/TRBV12-4
J gene: TRBJ2-5
CDR3 length: 12
clone size: -
CDR3 protein: ASSLGGPVETQY

V gene: TRBV5-5
J gene: TRBJ2-1
CDR3 length: 11
clone size: many
CDR3 protein: ASSLDWGGEQF

V gene: TRBV7-6
J gene: TRBJ1-2
CDR3 length: 16
clone size: -
CDR3 protein: ASSLAGPRGEANYGYT

V gene: TRBV20-1
J gene: TRBJ1-2
CDR3 length: 9
clone size: many
CDR3 protein: SAREWYGYT

V gene: TRBV12-3/TRBV12-4
J gene: TRBJ1-1
CDR3 length: 13
clone size: many
CDR3 protein: ASRPSAGTNTEAF

V gene: TRBV15
J gene: TRBJ1-6
CDR3 length: 13
clone size: few
CDR3 protein: ATSPAGTGNSPLH

V gene: TRBV5-1
J gene: TRBJ2-3
CDR3 length: 16
clone size: -
CDR3 protein: ASSSAASGILATDTQY